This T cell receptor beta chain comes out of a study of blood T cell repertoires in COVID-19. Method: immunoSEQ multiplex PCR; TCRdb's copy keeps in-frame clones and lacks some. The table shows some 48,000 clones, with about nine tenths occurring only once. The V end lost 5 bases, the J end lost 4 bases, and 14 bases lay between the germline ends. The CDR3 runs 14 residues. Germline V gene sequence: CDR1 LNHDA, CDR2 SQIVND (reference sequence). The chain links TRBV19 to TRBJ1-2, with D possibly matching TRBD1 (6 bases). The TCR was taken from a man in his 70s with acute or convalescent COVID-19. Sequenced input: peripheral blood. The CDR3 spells CASSWAGETYGYTF. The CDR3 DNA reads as TGTGCCAGTAGTTGGGCAGGGGAGACCTATGGCTACACCTTC.